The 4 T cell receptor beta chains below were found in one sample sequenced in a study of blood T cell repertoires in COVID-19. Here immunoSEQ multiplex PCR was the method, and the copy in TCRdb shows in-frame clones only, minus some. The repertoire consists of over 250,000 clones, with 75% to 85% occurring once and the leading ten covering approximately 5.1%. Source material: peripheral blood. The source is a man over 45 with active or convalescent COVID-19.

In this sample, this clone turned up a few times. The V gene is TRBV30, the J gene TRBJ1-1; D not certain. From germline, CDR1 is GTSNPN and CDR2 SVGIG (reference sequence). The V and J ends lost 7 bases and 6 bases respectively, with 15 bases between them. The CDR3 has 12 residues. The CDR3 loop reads CAFIIVSAEAFF. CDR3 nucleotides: TGTGCCTTCATTATTGTAAGCGCTGAAGCTTTCTTT.

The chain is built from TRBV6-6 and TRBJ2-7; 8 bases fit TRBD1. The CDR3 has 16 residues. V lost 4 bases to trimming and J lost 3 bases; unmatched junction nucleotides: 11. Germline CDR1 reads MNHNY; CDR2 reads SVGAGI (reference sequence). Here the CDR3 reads CASSSPPGTGHYEQYF. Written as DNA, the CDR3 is TGTGCCAGCAGTTCTCCGCCCGGGACAGGCCACTACGAGCAGTACTTC.

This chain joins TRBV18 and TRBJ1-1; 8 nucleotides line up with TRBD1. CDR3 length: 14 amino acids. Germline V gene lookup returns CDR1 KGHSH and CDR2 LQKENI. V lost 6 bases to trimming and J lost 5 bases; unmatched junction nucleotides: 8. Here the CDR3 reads CASSPKQGETEAFF. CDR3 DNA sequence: TGTGCCAGCTCTCCAAAACAGGGGGAGACTGAAGCTTTCTTT.

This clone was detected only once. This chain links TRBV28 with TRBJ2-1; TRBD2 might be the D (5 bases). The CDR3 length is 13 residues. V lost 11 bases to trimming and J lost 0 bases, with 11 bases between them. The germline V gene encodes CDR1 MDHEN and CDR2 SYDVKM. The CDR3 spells CALAGSSYNEQFF. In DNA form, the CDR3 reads TGTGCCCTAGCTGGAAGCTCCTACAATGAGCAGTTCTTC.